This TCR beta chain stems from a study of T cells in Graves' hyperthyroidism and ophthalmopathy. Germline V gene sequence: CDR1 SGHVS, CDR2 FQNEAQ. V was trimmed by 5 bases and J by 1 base, leaving 8 bases between them. The CDR3 spans 13 residues. The study, taken as a whole, reports: Also found in blood were most expanded thyroid clonotypes above 0.001.

What was amplified from RNA transcripts were TCR beta CDR3 regions. HTBI primers were the set used in a first-round RT-PCR of the TCR CDR3. Using its own MiXCR run on the multiplex PCR reads, TCRdb lists one record per CDR3 protein. The sample holds some 700,000 distinct CDR3 sequences; approximately 15% are singletons and the top ten take around 15%. At least ten counts were recorded for this clonotype. The antigen is unknown. This receptor was taken from a middle-aged man with Graves' hyperthyroidism. The gene calls are TRBV7-8 and TRBJ1-1; no definite D call. The sequencing sample was made of blood. The CDR3 reads CASSTHQNTEAFF. The CDR3 DNA reads as TGTGCCAGCAGCACCCATCAGAACACTGAAGCTTTCTTT.